A selection of T cell receptor beta chains follows, all from one sample in a study of CD8+CD57+ T cells in acquired aplastic anemia. In TCRdb, the reads were re-called with MiXCR into one record per CDR3 protein. The sample holds about 120,000 distinct CDR3 sequences, under 60% seen once. Sequencing was carried out using sorted CD4+, CD8+, or CD8+CD57+ T cells (not recorded which) from PBMCs. The receptors come from a human donor with aplastic anemia. Both conserved end residues are part of each CDR3. D genes are given only for firm matches. Rows give clone size only sometimes, using once, few, many, or a class for an expanded clone.

CDR3: CASSILGRGVNTEAFF
DNA: TGTGCCAGTAGTATCTTGGGCAGGGGAGTGAACACTGAAGCTTTCTTT
J: TRBJ1-1
D: -
size: -
V: TRBV19

CDR3: CASSWNPGQGFYEQYF
DNA: TGCGCCAGCAGCTGGAACCCGGGACAGGGTTTCTACGAGCAGTACTTC
J: TRBJ2-7
D: TRBD1
size: many
V: TRBV5-1

CDR3: CSAPGLANTGELFF
DNA: TGCAGTGCTCCGGGACTAGCGAACACCGGGGAGCTGTTTTTT
J: TRBJ2-2
D: TRBD2
size: -
V: TRBV20-1

CDR3: CATSRDQTGRSTDTQYF
DNA: TGTGCCACCAGCAGAGATCAGACCGGGCGGAGCACAGATACGCAGTATTTT
J: TRBJ2-3
D: -
size: -
V: TRBV15

CDR3: CATRGGEAYNEQFF
DNA: TGTGCCACCAGGGGCGGTGAAGCCTACAATGAGCAGTTCTTC
J: TRBJ2-1
D: -
size: -
V: TRBV15

CDR3: CASSLAPGELFF
DNA: TGTGCCAGCAGCTTAGCGCCCGGGGAGCTGTTTTTT
J: TRBJ2-2
D: -
size: -
V: TRBV7-3

CDR3: CACDDRSYNEQFF
DNA: TGTGCCTGCGATGATAGGTCCTACAATGAGCAGTTCTTC
J: TRBJ2-1
D: -
size: -
V: TRBV24-1

CDR3: CASSTGLVNEQFF
DNA: TGTGCCAGCAGTACAGGACTAGTCAATGAGCAGTTCTTC
J: TRBJ2-1
D: TRBD2
size: -
V: TRBV10-3

CDR3: CAITIDSYNEQFF
DNA: TGTGCCATCACCATTGACAGCTACAATGAGCAGTTCTTC
J: TRBJ2-1
D: -
size: -
V: TRBV10-3

CDR3: CASSLEYGGNQPQHF
DNA: TGTGCCAGCAGCTTGGAATACGGCGGCAATCAGCCCCAGCATTTT
J: TRBJ1-5
D: -
size: -
V: TRBV11-2

CDR3: CASGLYEQYF
DNA: TGTGCCAGCGGGTTGTACGAGCAGTACTTC
J: TRBJ2-7
D: -
size: -
V: TRBV27

CDR3: CSAGTGDDEQYF
DNA: TGCAGTGCCGGGACAGGGGACGACGAGCAGTACTTC
J: TRBJ2-7
D: TRBD1
size: -
V: TRBV20-1

CDR3: CASSHNSGRGYEQYF
DNA: TGTGCCAGCAGCCACAATAGCGGGAGGGGATACGAGCAGTACTTC
J: TRBJ2-7
D: TRBD2
size: -
V: TRBV7-6

CDR3: CASSQDQAGVAGELFF
DNA: TGTGCCAGCAGCCAAGATCAAGCGGGGGTGGCCGGGGAGCTGTTTTTT
J: TRBJ2-2
D: TRBD2
size: -
V: TRBV3-1

CDR3: CATSEDRGRENIQYF
DNA: TGTGCCACCAGCGAGGACAGGGGGCGGGAAAACATTCAGTACTTC
J: TRBJ2-4
D: TRBD1
size: -
V: TRBV15

CDR3: CATSSGHPGPDTQYF
DNA: TGTGCCACCAGTTCGGGACATCCCGGGCCAGATACGCAGTATTTT
J: TRBJ2-3
D: -
size: -
V: TRBV24-1

CDR3: CASSQQIHYEQYF
DNA: TGTGCCAGCAGCCAACAGATCCACTACGAGCAGTACTTC
J: TRBJ2-7
D: -
size: many
V: TRBV6-5

CDR3: CASNHRDRTYEQYF
DNA: TGTGCCAGTAACCACCGGGACAGGACCTACGAGCAGTACTTC
J: TRBJ2-7
D: TRBD1
size: -
V: TRBV19

CDR3: CASSGQIGDTDTQYF
DNA: TGTGCCAGCAGTGGGCAAATCGGAGACACAGATACGCAGTATTTT
J: TRBJ2-3
D: -
size: -
V: TRBV2

CDR3: CASSFGTSGYEQYF
DNA: TGTGCCAGCAGTTTCGGGACTAGCGGCTACGAGCAGTACTTC
J: TRBJ2-7
D: TRBD2
size: -
V: TRBV12-3/TRBV12-4

CDR3: CASSGLAGAYEQYF
DNA: TGTGCCAGCAGCGGGTTAGCGGGGGCCTACGAGCAGTACTTC
J: TRBJ2-7
D: TRBD2
size: -
V: TRBV9

CDR3: CSAKTSGSETQYF
DNA: TGCAGTGCTAAGACTAGCGGGAGTGAGACCCAGTACTTC
J: TRBJ2-5
D: TRBD2
size: -
V: TRBV20-1

CDR3: CSVWTGGSYEQYF
DNA: TGCAGCGTTTGGACAGGGGGCTCCTACGAGCAGTACTTC
J: TRBJ2-7
D: TRBD1
size: -
V: TRBV29-1

CDR3: CSAVNTEAFF
DNA: TGCAGTGCGGTGAACACTGAAGCTTTCTTT
J: TRBJ1-1
D: -
size: once
V: TRBV20-1

CDR3: CASSPWGGGTEAFF
DNA: TGTGCCAGCAGCCCCTGGGGGGGCGGGACTGAAGCTTTCTTT
J: TRBJ1-1
D: -
size: many
V: TRBV14

CDR3: CASSSGQASYEQYF
DNA: TGTGCCAGCAGCTCCGGACAGGCATCCTACGAGCAGTACTTC
J: TRBJ2-7
D: TRBD1
size: few
V: TRBV5-4

CDR3: CSARVFGLAGGQSYNEQFF
DNA: TGCAGTGCTAGGGTCTTCGGCCTAGCGGGGGGGCAATCCTACAATGAGCAGTTCTTC
J: TRBJ2-1
D: TRBD2
size: few
V: TRBV20-1

CDR3: CSARRQGGATNEKLFF
DNA: TGCAGTGCTAGGCGACAGGGAGGTGCAACTAATGAAAAACTGTTTTTT
J: TRBJ1-4
D: TRBD1
size: many
V: TRBV20-1

CDR3: CASGSLQPQHF
DNA: TGTGCCAGTGGCAGCCTACAACCCCAGCATTTT
J: TRBJ1-5
D: -
size: -
V: TRBV19

CDR3: CASSVGDQPQHF
DNA: TGTGCCAGTAGTGTAGGAGATCAGCCCCAGCATTTT
J: TRBJ1-5
D: -
size: -
V: TRBV19

CDR3: CAIRPDREDGYTF
DNA: TGTGCCATCAGGCCGGACAGGGAAGATGGCTACACCTTC
J: TRBJ1-2
D: TRBD1
size: -
V: TRBV10-3

CDR3: CSAAAETQYF
DNA: TGCAGTGCTGCAGCGGAGACCCAGTACTTC
J: TRBJ2-5
D: -
size: -
V: TRBV20-1

CDR3: CASSQAVSGANVLTF
DNA: TGTGCCAGCAGCCAAGCCGTCTCTGGGGCCAACGTCCTGACTTTC
J: TRBJ2-6
D: -
size: few
V: TRBV3-1

CDR3: CASSRIGYNEQFF
DNA: TGCGCCAGCAGCCGAATCGGGTACAATGAGCAGTTCTTC
J: TRBJ2-1
D: -
size: -
V: TRBV5-1

CDR3: CASSRGPFNSPLHF
DNA: TGTGCCAGTAGCAGGGGACCGTTTAATTCACCCCTCCACTTT
J: TRBJ1-6
D: -
size: few
V: TRBV19

CDR3: CASSINSWADEQYF
DNA: TGTGCCAGTAGTATAAACAGTTGGGCGGATGAGCAGTACTTC
J: TRBJ2-7
D: -
size: many
V: TRBV19

CDR3: CATSDLQGETQYF
DNA: TGTGCCACCAGTGATTTGCAGGGGGAGACCCAGTACTTC
J: TRBJ2-5
D: -
size: -
V: TRBV24-1

CDR3: CATSLAGATYNEQFF
DNA: TGTGCCACCAGTCTAGCGGGAGCCACCTACAATGAGCAGTTCTTC
J: TRBJ2-1
D: TRBD2
size: many
V: TRBV24-1

CDR3: CSALRVGTGSFF
DNA: -
J: TRBJ1-1
D: -
size: -
V: TRBV20-1

CDR3: CATSEHTEAFF
DNA: TGTGCCACCAGTGAACACACTGAAGCTTTCTTT
J: TRBJ1-1
D: -
size: -
V: TRBV24-1

CDR3: CASSDRDRGFNEQFF
DNA: TGTGCCAGCAGCGACCGGGACAGGGGTTTCAATGAGCAGTTCTTC
J: TRBJ2-1
D: TRBD1
size: -
V: TRBV15

CDR3: CSVVAGYGDTEAFF
DNA: TGCAGCGTTGTGGCAGGGTACGGGGACACTGAAGCTTTCTTT
J: TRBJ1-1
D: -
size: -
V: TRBV29-1

CDR3: CASSGDITNYGYTF
DNA: TGTGCCAGCAGCGGGGACATAACTAACTATGGCTACACCTTC
J: TRBJ1-2
D: -
size: -
V: TRBV9

CDR3: CASSPYRVKETQYF
DNA: TGTGCCAGCAGTCCATACAGGGTAAAAGAGACCCAGTACTTC
J: TRBJ2-5
D: -
size: many
V: TRBV28

CDR3: CAISESGWDSGNTIYF
DNA: TGTGCCATCAGTGAGTCTGGGTGGGACTCTGGAAACACCATATATTTT
J: TRBJ1-3
D: -
size: -
V: TRBV10-3